Below, one T cell receptor (beta chain) is given with its context. Libraries were prepared by immunoSEQ multiplex PCR; TCRdb keeps only in-frame clonotypes and omits some of them. The repertoire consists of 55,000 to 65,000 clones, with around 87% occurring once and the leading ten covering roughly 13%. The CDR3 runs 15 residues. The V gene's germline CDR1 is SGHRS and CDR2 YFSETQ. Trimming removed 7 bases from V and 0 bases from J, with 17 bases in between. These data are taken from a study of control samples from healthy donors and cancer patients. The specimen was PBMCs. The TCR comes from a woman aged 55-70 years with lung cancer. V usage is TRBV5-1 and J usage is TRBJ2-7; tentative D call: TRBD1 (7 bases). The CDR3 DNA reads as TGCGCCAGCGGCAGGGGGACTCAGAGCTCCTACGAGCAGTACTTC. Translation: CASGRGTQSSYEQYF. The whole variable domain, filled in from reference TRBV5-1 and TRBJ2-7, reads KAGVTQTPRYLIKTRGQQVTLSCSPISGHRSVSWYQQTPGQGLQFLFEYFSETQRNKGNFPGRFSGRQFSNSRSEMNVSTLELGDSALYLCASGRGTQSSYEQYFGPGTRLTVT.